These 22 T cell receptor beta chains originate from one sample sequenced in a study of response to subunit inactivated influenza vaccine. TCRdb reprocessed the RT-PCR reads via MiXCR and lists one record per CDR3 protein. The sample holds approximately 520,000 distinct CDR3 sequences, about 25% seen once. The material sequenced was CD4+ T cells sorted from PBMCs, taken 5 days after vaccination. The receptors here all came from a man aged 45-60 years who received an inactivated influenza vaccine.

The chain joins TRBV2 to TRBJ2-2; D gene unclear. The CDR3 runs to 13 residues. CDR1 is SNHLY, CDR2 FYNNEI, per germline. V was trimmed by 8 bases and J by 4 bases, leaving 11 bases between them. CDR3 DNA: TGTGCCAGCGGCTTCAGTGCCACCGGGGAGCTGTTTTTT. As protein: CASGFSATGELFF.

This rearrangement joins TRBV29-1 to TRBJ1-1; 9 bases are a match to TRBD1. The CDR3 runs to 13 residues. After removal of 8 bases from V and 5 bases from J, the junction contained 9 bases not matched to a gene. Germline lookup yields CDR1 SQVTM and CDR2 ANQGSEA. Written as DNA, the CDR3 is TGCAGCACCAACAGGGGGCAGTCGACTGAAGCTTTCTTT. Its translation: CSTNRGQSTEAFF.

This rearrangement joins TRBV25-1 to TRBJ2-7; 8 bases are a match to TRBD2. CDR1 is MGHDK, CDR2 SYGVNS, per germline. CDR3 length: 15 residues. J was trimmed by 6 bases and V by 4 bases; bases with no gene match: 11. DNA for the CDR3: TGTGCCAGCAGTGGGGACTCCGGGACTAGAGGCGAGCAGTACTTC. This encodes CASSGDSGTRGEQYF.

The chain uses TRBV18 and TRBJ2-7, with D perhaps matching TRBD2 (5 bases). V dropped 2 bases and J dropped 5 bases, with 16 bases sitting between them. Germline CDR1 reads KGHSH; CDR2 reads LQKENI. The CDR3 covers 15 residues. The CDR3 is CASSPAGLSQNEQYF. The CDR3 coding sequence is TGTGCCAGCTCACCAGCCGGACTCTCTCAAAACGAGCAGTACTTC.

The chain combines TRBV12-3 or TRBV12-4 with TRBJ2-1, with 12 bases lining up with TRBD2. This CDR3 comprises 15 residues. The V gene end was trimmed by 6 bases and the J gene end by 9 bases; junction bases not matched to a gene: 9. CDR3 sequence: CASSRRLAGVGEQFF. The CDR3 nucleotides are TGTGCCAGCAGCCGCCGACTAGCGGGAGTCGGTGAGCAGTTCTTC.

V is TRBV20-1 and J is TRBJ2-2; possible D gene TRBD2, 6 bases. From germline, CDR1 is DFQATT and CDR2 SNEGSKA (reference sequence). Trimming stripped 0 bases from V and 0 bases from J, with 14 bases between. The CDR3 consists of 17 residues. The CDR3 reads CSARDRRGTANTGELFF. The CDR3 DNA is TGCAGTGCTAGAGATAGGCGAGGGACTGCGAACACCGGGGAGCTGTTTTTT.

The chain couples TRBV20-1 to TRBJ2-7, with 8 bases fitting TRBD2. The CDR3 covers 14 residues. With 6 bases clipped from V and 2 bases from J, the junction kept 9 bases outside the gene matches. Germline CDR1 and CDR2: DFQATT and SNEGSKA (reference sequence). CDR3 in amino acids: CSAAPGLGTYEQYF. The CDR3 bases are TGCAGTGCCGCGCCGGGACTAGGGACCTACGAGCAGTACTTC.

The chain uses TRBV10-3 and TRBJ2-7; TRBD2 is a possible D gene (6 bases). The V and J ends lost 4 bases and 1 base respectively, with 11 bases between them. CDR3 length: 14 amino acids. Germline assignment: CDR1 ENHRY and CDR2 SYGVKD. The CDR3 DNA follows: TGTGCCATCAGTGTGGGGAGGCCTTCCTACGAGCAGTACTTC. It is translated as CAISVGRPSYEQYF.

The chain links TRBV20-1 to TRBJ2-7; maybe TRBD2 (5 bases). The ends were cut back, 1 base at V and 3 bases at J, with 13 bases in the middle. This CDR3 comprises 14 residues. The V gene's germline CDR1 is DFQATT and CDR2 SNEGSKA (reference sequence). The CDR3 DNA reads TGCAGTGCTAGAGCGGGGAATCCCATCTACGAGCAGTACTTC. This gives the protein CSARAGNPIYEQYF.

Ten or more counts support this clonotype. This chain links TRBV27 with TRBJ1-5; a weak D match, TRBD1 (5 bases). The germline V gene encodes CDR1 MNHEY and CDR2 SMNVEV (reference sequence). This CDR3 has 14 amino acids. With 8 bases removed from V and 6 bases from J, the gap between germline ends came to 17 bases. CDR3 coding DNA: TGTGCCAGCGGGGACCCAAGTCGGAGTCAGCCCCAGCATTTT. Its protein product is CASGDPSRSQPQHF.

The CDR3 loop is CASSLRGSAGGPGELFF. CDR3 DNA: TGTGCCAGCAGCTTACGTGGTTCGGCGGGGGGCCCCGGGGAGCTGTTTTTT. The genes are TRBV11-2 and TRBJ2-2, with 8 positions matching TRBD2. The CDR3 loop spans 17 amino acids. In germline, CDR1 is SGHAT, CDR2 FQNNGV. The trim removed 2 bases at V and 6 bases at J, leaving 11 bases unmatched.

The rearrangement joins TRBV5-1 to TRBJ1-1; possibly TRBD1 for D (6 bases). The germline CDR1 and CDR2 sequences are SGHRS and YFSETQ. The CDR3 sequence is 15 residues long. Trimming took 0 bases from V and 1 from J, leaving 10 bases between them. The CDR3 reads CASSLADRENTEAFF. CDR3 nucleotides: TGCGCCAGCAGCTTGGCGGACAGAGAGAACACTGAAGCTTTCTTT.

The chain is built from TRBV9 and TRBJ2-3; the D is unclear. This CDR3 spans 15 amino acids. The V and J ends lost 0 bases and 0 bases respectively, with 8 bases between them. The germline V gene encodes CDR1 SGDLS and CDR2 YYNGEE. Written as DNA, the CDR3 is TGTGCCAGCAGCGTAGGATGGGGTAGCACAGATACGCAGTATTTT. Its translation is CASSVGWGSTDTQYF.

The chain carries TRBV28 and TRBJ2-5, with D tentatively TRBD1 (5 bases). CDR1 is MDHEN, CDR2 SYDVKM, per germline. Between the trimmed V and J ends, which lost 5 bases and 0 bases, there was a span of 16 bases. The length of the CDR3 is 16 residues. The CDR3 DNA reads TGTGCCAGCAGTCTCACAGGCTCAGCCCACCAAGAGACCCAGTACTTC. It translates to CASSLTGSAHQETQYF.

V is TRBV12-3 or TRBV12-4 and J is TRBJ2-2, with TRBD1 matching 8 bases. The ends lost 4 bases at V and 7 bases at J; junction bases unmatched: 8. The CDR3 totals 15 residues. The CDR3 DNA reads as TGTGCCAGCAGTTCCCGACCAGGGGGCATCGGGGAGCTGTTTTTT. It translates to CASSSRPGGIGELFF.

This clonotype appeared a few times. V is TRBV5-5 and J is TRBJ2-1, with 7 bases lining up with TRBD1. The trim removed 4 bases at V and 0 bases at J, leaving 10 bases unmatched. This CDR3 has 17 residues. Germline-derived CDR1 and CDR2 are SGHKS and YYEKEE (reference sequence). The CDR3 sequence: CASSRRDSQSSYNEQFF. CDR3 DNA sequence: TGTGCCAGCAGCCGACGGGACAGCCAGTCCTCCTACAATGAGCAGTTCTTC. Filled out from reference TRBV5-5 and TRBJ2-1, the complete variable domain reads DAGVTQSPTHLIKTRGQQVTLRCSPISGHKSVSWYQQVLGQGPQFIFQYYEKEERGRGNFPDRFSARQFPNYSSELNVNALLLGDSALYLCASSRRDSQSSYNEQFFGPGTRLTVL.

This clonotype came up a few times. The CDR3 here is CASSLGSGGGTDTQYF. The CDR3 DNA is TGTGCCAGCAGCTTAGGGAGCGGGGGAGGCACAGATACGCAGTATTTT. The gene calls are TRBV7-6 and TRBJ2-3; 8 nucleotides agree with TRBD2. Germline CDR1 reads SGHVS; CDR2 reads FNYEAQ. CDR3 length: 16 amino acids. The J segment lost 1 base and the V segment lost 1 base, leaving 4 bases of the junction unmatched.

This sequence joins TRBV30 and TRBJ1-1, with 7 positions matching TRBD1. Per the germline V gene, CDR1 is GTSNPN and CDR2 is SVGIG (reference sequence). The trim removed 8 bases at V and 1 base at J, leaving 7 bases unmatched. The CDR3 covers 13 residues. In DNA, the CDR3 is TGTGCCCAAAACCGGGACAGGAACACTGAAGCTTTCTTT. It translates to CAQNRDRNTEAFF.

This rearrangement joins TRBV4-2 to TRBJ2-5; no definite D call. V lost 2 bases and J lost 1, with 17 bases in between. Germline V CDR1 and CDR2: LGHNA, YNFKEQ. The CDR3 spans 17 residues. The CDR3 DNA sequence: TGTGCCAGCAGCCAAAAGGGATATCGTGTCATCCAAGAGACCCAGTACTTC. Residues: CASSQKGYRVIQETQYF.

This clonotype was picked up a small number of times. The chain has TRBV5-1 and TRBJ2-3; a possible D gene is TRBD1 (6 bases). CDR1 is SGHRS, CDR2 YFSETQ, per germline. V was clipped by 0 bases and J by 12 bases, with 14 bases between them. The CDR3 is made up of 13 amino acids. The CDR3 here is CASSLVGASNQYF. The DNA for the CDR3 is TGCGCCAGCAGCTTGGTGGGGGCTAGCAATCAGTATTTT.

In its sample, this clonotype was seen once. V gene TRBV18 combines with J gene TRBJ2-5; D is unclear. Germline V gene data show CDR1 as KGHSH and CDR2 as LQKENI. Trimming took off 1 base at V and 4 bases at J, with 13 bases between the two ends. The CDR3 covers 15 residues. The CDR3: CASSPQSRATETQYF. The CDR3, as DNA: TGTGCCAGCTCACCACAAAGCCGCGCCACAGAGACCCAGTACTTC.

The V call is TRBV7-9, the J call TRBJ1-2, with no clear D. From germline, CDR1 is SEHNR and CDR2 FQNEAQ (reference sequence). Between the trimmed V and J ends, which lost 5 bases and 2 bases, there was a span of 12 bases. This CDR3 has 14 residues. The CDR3, as DNA: TGTGCCAGCAGCGTCGGACGGCAGAACTATGGCTACACCTTC. Translation: CASSVGRQNYGYTF.